This TCR beta chain appears in the sequencing data of a study of T cell responses to AZD1222 COVID-19 vaccine. Findings and limits, study-wide: Reportedly, close to half of spike-specific TCRs are directed against unmutated variant regions. Clonal diversity was possibly underestimated, and the donors were mostly white British, with more females.

On this clone itself: Its antigen is still unknown.

The V end was cut by 3 bases, the J end by 2 bases, with 10 bases between. Looked up from germline, CDR1 is LNHNV and CDR2 is YYDKDF (reference sequence). The CDR3 is 14 amino acids. Measured with immunoSEQ multiplex PCR; TCRdb has only the in-frame clones, and not every one. Of approximately 57,000 clones detected, approximately 83% appear once; the ten largest clones hold 16%. The sequence was collected from an adult in good health. This specimen was peripheral blood, taken on day 0 of AZD1222 vaccination. The chain carries TRBV15 and TRBJ2-5, with a weak D call TRBD1 (6 bases). The DNA of the CDR3 is TGTGCCACCAGCAGGGACAGCTCACAAGAGACCCAGTACTTC. This codes for CATSRDSSQETQYF.